This T cell receptor beta chain was identified during a study of glioma-infiltrating T cells. Overall study results and limits: Tissue-blood divergence was below expectation in non-neoplastic patients, above in gliomas. Tissue and blood shared very few CDR3 sequences.

Using RNA template, CDR3s of TCR alpha and beta were amplified with iRepertoire arm-PCR. Tissue mRNA or PBMC total RNA, roughly 95-400 ng, went into one-step reverse transcription and amplification. TCRdb reprocessed the multiplex PCR reads via MiXCR and lists one record per CDR3 protein. The data contain around 140,000 distinct CDR3 sequences, about 39% of them singletons. To note about this clonotype: No antigen is known for it.

The TCR comes from a human donor with low-grade glioma or glioblastoma, undergoing nonglioma brain surgery, or in good health (not recorded which). The sample comprised glioma tissue, nonneoplastic brain tissue, or PBMCs (not recorded which).

CDR3 in DNA: TGTGCCAGCAGTTTAAGTCGTAGCAATCAGCCCCAGCATTTT. Its translation: CASSLSRSNQPQHF. V gene TRBV28 combines with J gene TRBJ1-5; D is uncertain. CDR1 and CDR2 from the germline V gene are MDHEN and SYDVKM. The CDR3 consists of 14 residues. V lost 2 bases, J lost 0 bases, and 5 bases lay in between.